Given below is one TCR beta chain in context. Its antigen is not identified. This CDR3 has 15 residues. The V gene's germline CDR1 is SGHVS and CDR2 FQNEAQ. Trimming removed 2 bases from V and 0 bases from J; junction bases left unmatched: 2. Amplification used 60 Vbeta primers and 13 Jbeta primers. Repertoires were generated with immunoSEQ multiplex PCR, while TCRdb's copy carries only in-frame clones and drops some. The sample table includes 150,000 to 200,000 clones. The sample originates from a study of cytomegalovirus exposure and HLA in healthy donors. Study details: Earlier findings included more than 95 million unique TCR beta sequences obtained from about 179 million T cells.

General study results and limits: The listing of fewer than 200 TCR beta chains classed them as cytomegalovirus-associated. For TCR beta chains, V- and J-gene trimming was later linked to a missense DCLRE1C variant. Later analysis revealed greater clonal expansion in HLA-associated TCR beta chains than in equally common others.

The chain couples TRBV7-8 to TRBJ2-7, with 9 positions matching TRBD2. The TCR was taken from a man aged 25 to 40 in good health and CMV-seronegative. The sequenced material came from PBMCs. CDR3 nucleotides: TGTGCCAGCAGCTTAAAGCGGGGGGACTCCTACGAGCAGTACTTC. It specifies CASSLKRGDSYEQYF. Filled out from reference TRBV7-8 and TRBJ2-7, the complete variable domain reads GAGVSQSPRYKVAKRGQDVALRCDPISGHVSLFWYQQALGQGPEFLTYFQNEAQLDKSGLPSDRFFAERPEGSVSTLKIQRTQQEDSAVYLCASSLKRGDSYEQYFGPGTRLTVT.